Reported below is one T cell receptor (beta chain). This CDR3 has 14 residues. V lost 3 bases to trimming and J lost 10 bases, with 13 bases between them. Per the germline V gene, CDR1 is SNHLY and CDR2 is FYNNEI. This sample was included in a study of blood T cell repertoires in COVID-19. Per the original methods: Estimated nucleated cell counts came from reference gene primer amplification. TCRdb keeps only in-frame clones here, not all; method: immunoSEQ multiplex PCR. V, J and clone size reflect that table, while D and trimming were determined from the DNA. The sample includes some 44,000 clones, about 92% of them seen just once.

The chain couples TRBV2 to TRBJ1-6; no definite D call. This TCR derives from a human donor in a cohort sampled during active COVID-19. Sequencing was done on a sample of peripheral blood. The CDR3 protein is CASSDEGVYSPLHF. DNA for the CDR3: TGTGCCAGCAGTGATGAGGGTGTATACTCACCCCTCCACTTT.